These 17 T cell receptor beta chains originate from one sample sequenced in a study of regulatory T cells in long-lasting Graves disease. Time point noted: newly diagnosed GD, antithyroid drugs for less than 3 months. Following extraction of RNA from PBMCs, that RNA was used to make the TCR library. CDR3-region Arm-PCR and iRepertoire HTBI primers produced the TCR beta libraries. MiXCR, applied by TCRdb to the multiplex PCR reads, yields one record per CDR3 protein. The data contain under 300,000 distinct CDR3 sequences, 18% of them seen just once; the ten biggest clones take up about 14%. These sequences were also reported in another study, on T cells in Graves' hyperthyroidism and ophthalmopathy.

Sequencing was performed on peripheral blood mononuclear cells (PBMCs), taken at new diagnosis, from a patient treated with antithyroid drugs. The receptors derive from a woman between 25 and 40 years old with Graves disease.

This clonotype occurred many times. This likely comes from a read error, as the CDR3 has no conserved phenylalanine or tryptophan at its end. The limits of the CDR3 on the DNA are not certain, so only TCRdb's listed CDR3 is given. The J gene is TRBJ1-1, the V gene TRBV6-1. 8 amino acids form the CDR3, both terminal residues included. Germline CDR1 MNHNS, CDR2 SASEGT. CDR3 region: CASSLTSL.

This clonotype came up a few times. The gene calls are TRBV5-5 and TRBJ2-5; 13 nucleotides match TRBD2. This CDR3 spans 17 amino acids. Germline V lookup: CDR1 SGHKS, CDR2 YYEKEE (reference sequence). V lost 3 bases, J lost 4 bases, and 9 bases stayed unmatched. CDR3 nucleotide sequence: TGTGCCAGCAGCTACAGGACTAGCGGGGGCGTGGGAGAGACCCAGTACTTC. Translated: CASSYRTSGGVGETQYF.

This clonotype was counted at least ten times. The CDR3 sequence: CASSFSRGPGYTF. CDR3 in DNA: TGTGCCAGCAGTTTCTCTAGGGGGCCTGGCTACACCTTC. V gene TRBV27 combines with J gene TRBJ1-2; 7 bases map to TRBD1. Germline loops: CDR1 MNHEY, CDR2 SMNVEV (reference sequence). The trim removed 3 bases at V and 7 bases at J, leaving 5 bases unmatched. The CDR3 totals 13 residues.

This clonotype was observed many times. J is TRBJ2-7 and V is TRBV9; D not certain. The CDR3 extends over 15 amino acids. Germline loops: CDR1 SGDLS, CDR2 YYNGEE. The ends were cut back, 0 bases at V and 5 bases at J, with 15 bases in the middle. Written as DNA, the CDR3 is TGTGCCAGCAGCGTAGGGGTCGGTTTTCCCAACGAGCAGTACTTC. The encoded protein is CASSVGVGFPNEQYF.

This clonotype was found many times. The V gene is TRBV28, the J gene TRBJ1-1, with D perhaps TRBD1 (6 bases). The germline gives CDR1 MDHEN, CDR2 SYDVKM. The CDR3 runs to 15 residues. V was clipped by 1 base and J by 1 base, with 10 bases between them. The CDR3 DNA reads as TGTGCCAGCAGTTTATCGGTACAGGGGAACACTGAAGCTTTCTTT. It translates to CASSLSVQGNTEAFF.

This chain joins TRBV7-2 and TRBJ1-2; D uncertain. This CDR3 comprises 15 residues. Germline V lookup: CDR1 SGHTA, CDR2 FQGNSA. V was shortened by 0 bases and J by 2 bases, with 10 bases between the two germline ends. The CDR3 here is CASSLAPGMNYGYTF. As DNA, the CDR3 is TGTGCCAGCAGCTTAGCACCGGGGATGAACTATGGCTACACCTTC.

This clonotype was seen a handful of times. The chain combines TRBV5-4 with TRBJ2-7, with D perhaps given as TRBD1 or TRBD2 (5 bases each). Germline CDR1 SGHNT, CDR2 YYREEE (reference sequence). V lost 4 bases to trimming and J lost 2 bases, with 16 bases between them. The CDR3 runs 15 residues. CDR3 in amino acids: CASSPGLGETYEQYF. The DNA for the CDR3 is TGTGCCAGCAGCCCGGGGCTGGGGGAAACCTACGAGCAGTACTTC.

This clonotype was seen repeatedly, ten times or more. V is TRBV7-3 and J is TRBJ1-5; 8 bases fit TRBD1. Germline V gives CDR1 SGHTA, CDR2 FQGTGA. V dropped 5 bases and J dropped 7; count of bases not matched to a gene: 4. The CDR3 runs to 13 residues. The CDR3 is CASSAGGGQPQHF. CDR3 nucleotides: TGTGCCAGCAGCGCAGGGGGCGGACAGCCCCAGCATTTT.

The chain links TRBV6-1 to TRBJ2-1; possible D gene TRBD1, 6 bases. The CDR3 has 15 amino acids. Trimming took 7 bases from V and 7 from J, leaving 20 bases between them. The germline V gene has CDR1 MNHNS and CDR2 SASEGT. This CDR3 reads CASTPTLPGANEQFF. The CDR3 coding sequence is TGTGCCAGCACCCCCACCCTCCCAGGGGCGAATGAGCAGTTCTTC.

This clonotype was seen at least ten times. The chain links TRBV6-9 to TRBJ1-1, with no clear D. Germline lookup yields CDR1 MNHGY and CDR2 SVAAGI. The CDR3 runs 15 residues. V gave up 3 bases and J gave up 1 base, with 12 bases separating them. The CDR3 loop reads CASSYSWFANTEAFF. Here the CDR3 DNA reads TGTGCCAGCAGTTACTCTTGGTTCGCGAACACTGAAGCTTTCTTT.

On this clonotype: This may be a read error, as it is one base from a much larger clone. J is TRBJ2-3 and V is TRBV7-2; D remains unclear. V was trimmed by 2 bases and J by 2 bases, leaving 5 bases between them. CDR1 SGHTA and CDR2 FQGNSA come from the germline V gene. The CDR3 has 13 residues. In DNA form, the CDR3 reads TGTGCCAGCAGCTTATGGACCACAGATACGCAGTATTTT. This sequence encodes CASSLWTTDTQYF.

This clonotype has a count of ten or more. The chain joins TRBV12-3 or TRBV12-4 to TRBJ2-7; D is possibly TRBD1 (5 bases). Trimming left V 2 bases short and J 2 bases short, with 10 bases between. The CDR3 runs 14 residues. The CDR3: CASSLSRGPYEQYF. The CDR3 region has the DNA TGTGCCAGCAGTTTATCTAGGGGTCCCTACGAGCAGTACTTC.

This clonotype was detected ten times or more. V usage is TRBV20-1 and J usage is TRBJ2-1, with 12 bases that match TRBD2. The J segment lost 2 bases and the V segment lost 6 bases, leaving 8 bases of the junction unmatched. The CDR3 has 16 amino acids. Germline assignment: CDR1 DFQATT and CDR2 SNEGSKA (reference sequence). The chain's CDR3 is CSAATSGGLPYNEQFF. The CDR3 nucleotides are TGCAGTGCCGCAACTAGCGGGGGGCTTCCCTACAATGAGCAGTTCTTC.

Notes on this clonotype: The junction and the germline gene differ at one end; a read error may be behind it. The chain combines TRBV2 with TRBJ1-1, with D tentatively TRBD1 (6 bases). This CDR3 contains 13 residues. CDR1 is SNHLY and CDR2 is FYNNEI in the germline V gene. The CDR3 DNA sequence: TGTGCCAGCAATTTAGGACAGAACACTGAAACTTTCTTT. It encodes CASNLGQNTETFF.

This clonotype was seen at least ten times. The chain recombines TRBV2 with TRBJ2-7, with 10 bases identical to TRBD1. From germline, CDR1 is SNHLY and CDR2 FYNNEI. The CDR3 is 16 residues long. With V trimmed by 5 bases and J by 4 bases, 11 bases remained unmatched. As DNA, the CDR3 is TGTGCCAGCAGTTGGGACAGGGGAGTAGGAGGTTACGAGCAGTACTTC. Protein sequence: CASSWDRGVGGYEQYF.

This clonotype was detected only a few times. CDR3 residues: CASSEASPDTQYF. The CDR3 DNA sequence: TGTGCCAGCAGTGAAGCGAGTCCGGATACGCAGTATTTT. J is TRBJ2-3 and V is TRBV6-1, with D uncertain. Germline CDR1 and CDR2: MNHNS and SASEGT. V lost 0 bases to trimming and J lost 6 bases, with 7 bases between them. The CDR3 is 13 residues long.

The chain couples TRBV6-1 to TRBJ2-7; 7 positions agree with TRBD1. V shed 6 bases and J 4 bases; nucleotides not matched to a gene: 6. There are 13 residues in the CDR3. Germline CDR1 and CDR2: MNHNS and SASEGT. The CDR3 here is CASSNPGGYEQYF. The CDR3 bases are TGTGCCAGCAGCAACCCAGGGGGATACGAGCAGTACTTC.